This T cell receptor beta chain appears in the sequencing data of a study of CD8 T cells in Susac syndrome. With random hexamers, reverse transcription was performed on roughly 0.5 to 1 ug of RNA. Across 54 Vbeta and 13 Jbeta, TCR beta CDR3 was amplified with immunoSEQ multiplex PCR. TCRdb re-called the immunoSEQ multiplex PCR reads with MiXCR, one entry per CDR3 protein. The top ten hold more than 0.09% of the sample, which has approximately 70,000 distinct CDR3 sequences, nearly 96% seen once. The CDR3 contains 11 residues. Germline values: CDR1 MNHEY, CDR2 SVGAGI. Germline trimming cut 6 bases from V and 12 bases from J; bases unmatched to any gene: 5. CD8+ and CD4+ T cells from blood underwent TCR beta sequencing, which was carried out in a high-throughput format. Negative isolation was used for CD8+ and CD4+ T cells and FACS enrichment for TEMRA cells.

This clonotype was sampled from a human donor with multiple sclerosis. The sequenced sample was CD4+ T cells from PBMCs. The V gene is TRBV6-5, the J gene TRBJ2-5; 9 nucleotides line up with TRBD2. The CDR3 reads CASRTGLAEYF. The CDR3, as DNA: TGTGCCAGCAGAACGGGACTAGCAGAGTACTTC.